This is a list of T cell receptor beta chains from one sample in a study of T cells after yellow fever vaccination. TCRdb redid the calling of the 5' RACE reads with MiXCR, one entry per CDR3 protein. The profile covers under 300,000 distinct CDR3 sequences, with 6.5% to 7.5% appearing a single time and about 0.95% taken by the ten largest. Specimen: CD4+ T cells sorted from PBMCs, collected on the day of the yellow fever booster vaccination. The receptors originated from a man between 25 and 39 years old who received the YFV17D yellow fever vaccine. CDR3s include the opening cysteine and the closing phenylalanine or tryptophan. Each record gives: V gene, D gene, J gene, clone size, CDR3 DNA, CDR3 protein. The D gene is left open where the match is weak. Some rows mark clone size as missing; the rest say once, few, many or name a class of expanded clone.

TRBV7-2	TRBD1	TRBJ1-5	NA	TGTGCCAGCAGCCCGTGGACAGGGGGCCCTCAGCCCCAGCATTTT	CASSPWTGGPQPQHF
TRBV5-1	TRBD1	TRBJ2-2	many	TGCGCCAGCAGAACGTCGGGACAGGGGGCATCCGGGGAGCTGTTTTTT	CASRTSGQGASGELFF
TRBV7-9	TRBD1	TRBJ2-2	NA	TGTGCCAGCAGGGACCCCCTGGGACAGGGAACCGGGGAGCTGTTTTTT	CASRDPLGQGTGELFF
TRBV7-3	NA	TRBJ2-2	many	TGTGCCAGCAGCTCCTTCGGGGGTGGCGGGGAGCTGTTTTTT	CASSSFGGGGELFF
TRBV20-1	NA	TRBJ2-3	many	TGCAGTGCTCCGGGGGCGGCCCTTGGCACAGATACGCAGTATTTT	CSAPGAALGTDTQYF
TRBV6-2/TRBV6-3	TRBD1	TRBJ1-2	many	TGTGCCAGCAGTTACTCGGCACAGGGGAACTATGGCTACACCTTC	CASSYSAQGNYGYTF
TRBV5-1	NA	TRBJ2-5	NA	TGCGCCAGCAGCGTCTCTAGAGACCAAGAGACCCAGTACTTC	CASSVSRDQETQYF
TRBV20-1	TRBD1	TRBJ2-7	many	TGCAGTGCTCCGGACAGGCCCCACGAGCAGTACTTC	CSAPDRPHEQYF
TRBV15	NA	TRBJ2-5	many	TGTGCCACCAGCAGAGATCAGAGAGCGAAGATAACCCAGTACTTC	CATSRDQRAKITQYF
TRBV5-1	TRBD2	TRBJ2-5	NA	TGCGCCAGCAGCTTTTCTTCTAGCGGGTATCAAGAGACCCAGTACTTC	CASSFSSSGYQETQYF
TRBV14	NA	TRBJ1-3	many	TGTGCCAGCAGCCATTTTTCAGCTGGAAACACCATATATTTT	CASSHFSAGNTIYF
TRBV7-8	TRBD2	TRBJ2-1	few	TGTGCCAGCAGCTTAAGGGTTACTAGCGGGAGTTCCTACAATGAGCAGTTCTTC	CASSLRVTSGSSYNEQFF
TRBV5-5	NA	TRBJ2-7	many	TGTGCCAGCAGCTTTAGGGGATCGCCGGACGAGCAGTACTTC	CASSFRGSPDEQYF
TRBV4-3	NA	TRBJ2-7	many	TGCGCCAGCAGCCGAGTAGCGGACCTGTACGAGCAGTACTTC	CASSRVADLYEQYF
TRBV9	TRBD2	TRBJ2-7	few	TGTGCCAGCAGCGTAGGCATAGCGGGAGTGCCCGAGCAGTACTTC	CASSVGIAGVPEQYF
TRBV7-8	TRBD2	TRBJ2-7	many	TGTGCCAGCAGCCTGCTAACAGCGGGGGACGCCGGAGAGCAGTACTTC	CASSLLTAGDAGEQYF
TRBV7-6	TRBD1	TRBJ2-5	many	TGTGCCAGCAGCCCCGGGACAGGGTCACCAATAGAGACCCAGTACTTC	CASSPGTGSPIETQYF
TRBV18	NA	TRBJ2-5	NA	TGTGCCAGCTCACCTCGGGTCCCCCAAGAGACCCAGTACTTC	CASSPRVPQETQYF
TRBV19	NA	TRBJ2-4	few	TGTGCCAGTAGTATGGCGCAAGGGTTAGCCAAAAACATTCAGTACTTC	CASSMAQGLAKNIQYF
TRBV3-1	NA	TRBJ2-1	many	TGTGCCAGCAGCTATTCTAGGTACAATGAGCAGTTCTTC	CASSYSRYNEQFF
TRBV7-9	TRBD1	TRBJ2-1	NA	TGTGCCAGCAGCTTCTCCGACAGGGGAGAGCAGTTCTTC	CASSFSDRGEQFF
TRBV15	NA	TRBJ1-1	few	TGTGCCACCAGCAGAGATATATTGGGGCCAGTACGGAACACTGAAGCTTTCTTT	CATSRDILGPVRNTEAFF
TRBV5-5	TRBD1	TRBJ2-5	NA	TGTGCCAGCAGCTTGCGGCAGGGGGTGGAGGAGACCCAGTACTTC	CASSLRQGVEETQYF
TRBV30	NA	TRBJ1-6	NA	TGTGCCTGGAGTGTACGGGGGCTTAGGTCACCCCTCCACTTT	CAWSVRGLRSPLHF
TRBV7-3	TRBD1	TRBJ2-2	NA	TGTGCCAGCAGCCCCGGACAGGTCACCGGGGAGCTGTTTTTT	CASSPGQVTGELFF
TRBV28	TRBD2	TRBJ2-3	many	TGTGCCAGCAGTTTAGCGGGAGTTCCAGATACGCAGTATTTT	CASSLAGVPDTQYF
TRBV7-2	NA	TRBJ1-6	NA	TGTGCCAGCAGATCACAGGGCTCTAATTCACCCCTCCACTTT	CASRSQGSNSPLHF
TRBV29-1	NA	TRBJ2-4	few	TGCAGCGTTGTTTCTGGGGCAAACATTCAGTACTTC	CSVVSGANIQYF
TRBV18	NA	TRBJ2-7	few	TGTGCCAGCTCACCCTCTACGGACGAGCAGTACTTC	CASSPSTDEQYF
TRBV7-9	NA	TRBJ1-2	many	TGTGCCAGCAGCTTATTTTATGGCTACACCTTC	CASSLFYGYTF
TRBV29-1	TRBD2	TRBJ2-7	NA	TGCAGCGGTGCTAGCGGGAGCGACGAGCAGTACTTC	CSGASGSDEQYF
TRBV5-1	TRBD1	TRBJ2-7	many	TGCGCCAGCAGCTCACAGGGGGTTTCCTACGAGCAGTACTTC	CASSSQGVSYEQYF
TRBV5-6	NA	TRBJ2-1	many	TGTGCCAGCAGCTTGGTTGGGCGCGGCGATGAGCAGTTCTTC	CASSLVGRGDEQFF
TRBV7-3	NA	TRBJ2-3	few	TGTGCCAGCAGAATGCCGGAGGGGGGAACGCAGTATTTT	CASRMPEGGTQYF
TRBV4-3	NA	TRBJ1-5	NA	TGCGCCAGCAGCCAAGAGAGGCAGGGTGGCGGGCCCCAGCATTTT	CASSQERQGGGPQHF
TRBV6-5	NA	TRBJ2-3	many	TGTGCCAGCAGTTACCGACCACTAAGTACAGATACGCAGTATTTT	CASSYRPLSTDTQYF
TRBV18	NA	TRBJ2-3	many	TGTGCCAGCTCACCACCCATGGCAGATACGCAGTATTTT	CASSPPMADTQYF
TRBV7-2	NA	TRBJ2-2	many	TGTGCCAGCAGGGGGGCCGGGGAGCTGTTTTTT	CASRGAGELFF
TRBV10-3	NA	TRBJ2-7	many	TGTGCCATCACCCCGGGACGCCGGCTATACGAGCAGTACTTC	CAITPGRRLYEQYF
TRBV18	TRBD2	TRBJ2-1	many	TGTGCCAGCTCACCAGGACTAGCGGGAGTCAATGAGCAGTTCTTC	CASSPGLAGVNEQFF
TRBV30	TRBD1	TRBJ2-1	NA	TGTGCCTGGAGTCTTACAGGGGGCGCAGGGTTCTTC	CAWSLTGGAGFF
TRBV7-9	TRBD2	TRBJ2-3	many	TGTGCCAGCAGCTTAGGACTAGCTCCAGATACGCAGTATTTT	CASSLGLAPDTQYF
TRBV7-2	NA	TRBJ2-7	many	TGTGCCAGCAGCGATCCAGGGATTCGGGAGCAGTACTTC	CASSDPGIREQYF
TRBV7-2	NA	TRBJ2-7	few	TGTGCCAGCAGCCAGTACGGTATCTACGAGCAGTACTTC	CASSQYGIYEQYF
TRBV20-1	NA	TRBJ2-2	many	TGCAGTGCTAGAGACACACTTAGCCCCGGGGAGCTGTTTTTT	CSARDTLSPGELFF
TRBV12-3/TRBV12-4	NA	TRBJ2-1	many	TGTGCCAGCAGTTCCTCATACCCCTACAGGGCTTCCTACAATGAGCAGTTCTTC	CASSSSYPYRASYNEQFF
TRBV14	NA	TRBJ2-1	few	TGTGCCAGCAGCCTCCCGAGGTTATCCTCCTACAATGAGCAGTTCTTC	CASSLPRLSSYNEQFF
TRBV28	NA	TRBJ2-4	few	TGTGCCAGCAGTCAAGCGGCACAGGAGAAAAACATTCAGTACTTC	CASSQAAQEKNIQYF
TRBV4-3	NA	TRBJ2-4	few	TGCGCCAGCAGCCAAGAATGGAATTTCGCCAAAAACATTCAGTACTTC	CASSQEWNFAKNIQYF
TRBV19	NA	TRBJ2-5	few	TGTGCCAGTAGTACCGGGACGGCAAAAAATCAGTACTTC	CASSTGTAKNQYF
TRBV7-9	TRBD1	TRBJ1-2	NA	TGTGCCAGCAGCCTTGATCAGGGGGCCAATGGCTACACCTTC	CASSLDQGANGYTF
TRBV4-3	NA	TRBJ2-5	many	TGCGCCAGCAGCTGGGACATCGGGGAGACCCAGTACTTC	CASSWDIGETQYF
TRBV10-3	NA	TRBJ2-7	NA	TGTGCCACCCGTCTCGGGACTGCTGCCTACGAGCAGTACTTC	CATRLGTAAYEQYF
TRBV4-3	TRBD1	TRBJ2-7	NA	TGCGCCAGCAGCCAACAAGCCCGGGACAGCCCGTTC	CASSQQARDSPF
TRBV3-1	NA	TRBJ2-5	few	TGTGCCAGCAGACGGGGACTCGTTCAAGAGACCCAGTACTTC	CASRRGLVQETQYF
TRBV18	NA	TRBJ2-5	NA	TGTGCCAGATCACCGATGCGCCAAGAGACCCAGTACTTC	CARSPMRQETQYF
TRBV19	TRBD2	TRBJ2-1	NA	TGTGCCAGTCTTAGCGGGGGGGCCCACCTCGATGAGCAGTTCTTC	CASLSGGAHLDEQFF
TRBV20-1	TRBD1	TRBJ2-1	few	TGCAGTGCTCGTAGACAGGGGGGCAGGAGTGAGCAGTTCTTC	CSARRQGGRSEQFF
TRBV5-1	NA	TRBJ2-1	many	TGCGCCAGCAGCTGGGGGACGGAGATCCACAATGAGCAGTTCTTC	CASSWGTEIHNEQFF